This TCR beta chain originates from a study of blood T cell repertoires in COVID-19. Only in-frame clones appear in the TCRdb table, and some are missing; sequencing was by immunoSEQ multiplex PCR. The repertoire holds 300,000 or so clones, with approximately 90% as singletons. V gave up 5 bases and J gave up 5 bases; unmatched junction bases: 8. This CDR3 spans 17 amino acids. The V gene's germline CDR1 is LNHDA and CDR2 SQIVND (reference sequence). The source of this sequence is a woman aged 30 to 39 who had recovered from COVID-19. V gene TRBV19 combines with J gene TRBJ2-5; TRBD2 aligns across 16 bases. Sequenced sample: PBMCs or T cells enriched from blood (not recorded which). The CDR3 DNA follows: TGTGCCAGTAGTCCTGGGACTAGCGGGAGGGCCGGGGAGACCCAGTACTTC. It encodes CASSPGTSGRAGETQYF. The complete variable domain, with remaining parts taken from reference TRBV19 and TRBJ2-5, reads DGGITQSPKYLFRKEGQNVTLSCEQNLNHDAMYWYRQDPGQGLRLIYYSQIVNDFQKGDIAEGYSVSREKKESFPLTVTSAQKNPTAFYLCASSPGTSGRAGETQYFGPGTRLLVL.